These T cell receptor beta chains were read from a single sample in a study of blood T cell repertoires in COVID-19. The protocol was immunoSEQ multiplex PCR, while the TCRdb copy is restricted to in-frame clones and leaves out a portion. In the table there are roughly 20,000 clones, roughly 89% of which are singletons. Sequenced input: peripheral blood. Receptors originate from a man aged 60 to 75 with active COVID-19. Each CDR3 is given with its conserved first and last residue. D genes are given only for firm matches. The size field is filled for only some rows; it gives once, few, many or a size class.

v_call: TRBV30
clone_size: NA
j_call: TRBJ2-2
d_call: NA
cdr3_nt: TGTGCCTGGGCCCCGTCGGTCGGGGAGCTGTTTTTT
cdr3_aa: CAWAPSVGELFF

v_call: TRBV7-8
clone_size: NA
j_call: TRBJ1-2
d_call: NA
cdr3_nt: TGTGCCAGCAGCTTAGTCCAGGGGGGCTACACCTTC
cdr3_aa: CASSLVQGGYTF

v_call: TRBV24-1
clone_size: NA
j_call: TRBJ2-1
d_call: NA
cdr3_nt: TGTGCCACCAGTGATTTGACGGGATTAGGGGAGCAGTTCTTC
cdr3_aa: CATSDLTGLGEQFF

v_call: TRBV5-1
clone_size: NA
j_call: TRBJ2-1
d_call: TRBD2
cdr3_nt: TGCGCCAGCAGCTTGGATACCAGCGGGAGGGCCGGGAATGAGCAGTTCTTC
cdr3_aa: CASSLDTSGRAGNEQFF

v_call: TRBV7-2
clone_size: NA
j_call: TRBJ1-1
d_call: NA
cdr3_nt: TGTGCCAGCCTCCCGTACACTGAAGCTTTCTTT
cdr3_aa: CASLPYTEAFF

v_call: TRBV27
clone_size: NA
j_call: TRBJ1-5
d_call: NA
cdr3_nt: TGTGCCAGCAGTTTAACGGTCTCCAATCAGCCCCAGCATTTT
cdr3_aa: CASSLTVSNQPQHF

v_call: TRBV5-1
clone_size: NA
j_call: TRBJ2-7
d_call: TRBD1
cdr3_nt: TGCGCCAGCAGCTACGGACAGGGGATCTACGAGCAGTACTTC
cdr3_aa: CASSYGQGIYEQYF

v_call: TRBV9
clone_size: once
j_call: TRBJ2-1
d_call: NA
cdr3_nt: TGTGCCAGCAGCGTAGCGGTAGCGGAGACCTACAATGAGCAGTTCTTC
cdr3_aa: CASSVAVAETYNEQFF

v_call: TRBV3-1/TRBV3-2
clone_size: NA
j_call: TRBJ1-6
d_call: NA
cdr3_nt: TGTGCCAGCAGCCAAGGGCAGGGACTCTATAATTCACCCCTCCACTTT
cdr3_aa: CASSQGQGLYNSPLHF

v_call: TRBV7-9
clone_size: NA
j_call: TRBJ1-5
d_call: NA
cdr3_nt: TGTGCCAGCAGCTTCGGTTCTGGCAATCAGCCCCAGCATTTT
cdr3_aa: CASSFGSGNQPQHF

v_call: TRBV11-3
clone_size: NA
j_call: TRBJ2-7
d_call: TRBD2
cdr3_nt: TGTGCCAGCAGCTTACCCAGCGGGAGCTCCTACGAGCAGTACTTC
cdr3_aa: CASSLPSGSSYEQYF

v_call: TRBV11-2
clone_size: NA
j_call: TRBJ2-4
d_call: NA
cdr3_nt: TGTGCCAGCAGCTTAGGGACAGCCCCGATACGAGACATTCAGTACTTC
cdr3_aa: CASSLGTAPIRDIQYF

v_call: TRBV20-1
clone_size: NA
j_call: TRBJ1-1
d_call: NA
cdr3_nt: TGCAGCGGACAGATGAACACTGAAGCTTTCTTT
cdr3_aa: CSGQMNTEAFF

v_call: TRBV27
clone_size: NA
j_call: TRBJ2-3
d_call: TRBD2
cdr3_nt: TGTGCCAGCACCGAAACGGGGGGACCCACAGATACGCAGTATTTT
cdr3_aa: CASTETGGPTDTQYF

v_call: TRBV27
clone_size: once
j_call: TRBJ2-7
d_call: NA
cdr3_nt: TGTGCCAGCAGCTCTCGGGGGGCCAGGGGCGACGAGCAGTACTTC
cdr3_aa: CASSSRGARGDEQYF

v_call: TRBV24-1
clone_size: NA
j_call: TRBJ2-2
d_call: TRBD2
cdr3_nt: TGTGCCACCAGTGACCGGGAGGTTTGGAACACCGGGGAGCTGTTTTTT
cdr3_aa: CATSDREVWNTGELFF

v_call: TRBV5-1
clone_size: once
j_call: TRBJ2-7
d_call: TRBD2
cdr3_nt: TGCGCCAGCAGAATCAGCGGGGGGGACTACGAGCAGTACTTC
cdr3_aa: CASRISGGDYEQYF

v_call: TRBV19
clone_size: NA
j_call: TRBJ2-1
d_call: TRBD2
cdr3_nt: TGTGCCAGTAGTATGGGGACTAGCGGGAGAAAGTACAATGAGCAGTTCTTC
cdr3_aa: CASSMGTSGRKYNEQFF

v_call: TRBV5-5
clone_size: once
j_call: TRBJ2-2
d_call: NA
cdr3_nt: TGTGCCAGCAGCTCGACAGGGAACACCGGGGAGCTGTTTTTT
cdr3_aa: CASSSTGNTGELFF

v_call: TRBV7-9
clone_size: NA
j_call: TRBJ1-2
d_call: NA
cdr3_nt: TGTGCCAGCAGCTTAGGAGGGCGCTATGGCTACACCTTC
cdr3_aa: CASSLGGRYGYTF

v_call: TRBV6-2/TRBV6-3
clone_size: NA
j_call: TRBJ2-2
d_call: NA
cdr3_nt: TGTGCCAGCAGCGATCCCAGGGGTCCGAACACCGGGGAGCTGTTTTTT
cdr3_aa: CASSDPRGPNTGELFF

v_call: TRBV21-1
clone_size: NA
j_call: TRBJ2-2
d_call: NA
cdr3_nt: TGTGCCAGCAGCAAAGCCAACTGGGACAGGGGATGCACCGGGGAGCTGTTTTTT
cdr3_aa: CASSKANWDRGCTGELFF

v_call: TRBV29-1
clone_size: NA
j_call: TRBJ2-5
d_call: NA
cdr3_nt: TGCAGCGTTGTAAAGGGGGGGGGTGAGACCCAGTACTTC
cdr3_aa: CSVVKGGGETQYF

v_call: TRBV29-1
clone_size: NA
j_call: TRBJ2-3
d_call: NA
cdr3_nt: TGCAGCGTTGTCCTCCAGGGAACAGATACGCAGTATTTT
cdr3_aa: CSVVLQGTDTQYF